The 10 T cell receptor beta chains in this list originate from one sample, sequenced in a study of regulatory T cells in long-lasting Graves disease. Arm-PCR of CDR3 regions with iRepertoire HTBI primers generated TCR beta libraries. TCRdb reprocessed the multiplex PCR reads via MiXCR and lists one record per CDR3 protein. Of some 400,000 distinct CDR3 sequences in the sample, around 14% were seen once. The time point: newly diagnosed GD, antithyroid drugs for less than 3 months. Generation of the TCR library employed RNA extracted from PBMCs. A further study also used this sample, focusing on T cells in Graves' hyperthyroidism and ophthalmopathy.

The material sequenced was peripheral blood mononuclear cells (PBMCs), taken at new diagnosis, from a patient treated with antithyroid drugs. The source of these receptors is a woman in her 30s with Graves disease.

There are a few counts of this clonotype. The chain uses TRBV6-4 and TRBJ2-6; maybe TRBD1 (5 bases). This CDR3 is 15 amino acids long. The germline V and J ends were trimmed by 4 bases and 0 bases, with 7 bases remaining between them. The germline gives CDR1 MRHNA, CDR2 SNTAGT. The CDR3 DNA follows: TGTGCCAGCAGTGGTCAGGGCTCTGGGGCCAACGTCCTGACTTTC. It encodes CASSGQGSGANVLTF.

The chain links TRBV9 to TRBJ2-7, with D possibly called TRBD1 or TRBD2 (5 bases each). V lost 3 bases and J 0 bases, leaving 13 bases between the germline ends. Germline V gene lookup returns CDR1 SGDLS and CDR2 YYNGEE. The CDR3 runs to 15 residues. In DNA, the CDR3 is TGTGCCAGCAGCGGCCGGGACGGGAACTCCTACGAGCAGTACTTC. Translation: CASSGRDGNSYEQYF. Supplemented by reference TRBV9 and TRBJ2-7, the full variable domain reads DSGVTQTPKHLITATGQRVTLRCSPRSGDLSVYWYQQSLDQGLQFLIQYYNGEERAKGNILERFSAQQFPDLHSELNLSSLELGDSALYFCASSGRDGNSYEQYFGPGTRLTVT.

This clonotype was counted a single time. The rearrangement links TRBV29-1 to TRBJ2-7; no definite D call. Looked up from germline, CDR1 is SQVTM and CDR2 is ANQGSEA. Deletions cut 7 bases from V and 3 bases from J, with 10 bases between. This CDR3 has 11 amino acids. As DNA, the CDR3 is TGCAGCGCTGGGGTCGGCTACGAGCAGTACTTC. Protein sequence: CSAGVGYEQYF.

This clonotype was seen repeatedly, ten times or more. The chain is built from TRBV24-1 and TRBJ1-5; D unclear. This CDR3 region has 13 residues. Germline lookup yields CDR1 KGHDR and CDR2 SFDVKD. With 0 bases removed from V and 8 bases from J, the gap between germline ends came to 7 bases. As DNA, the CDR3 is TGTGCCACCAGTGATTTGGGGCTGGAGCCCCAGCATTTT. It specifies CATSDLGLEPQHF.

The chain combines TRBV5-5 with TRBJ1-4; no definite D call. The CDR3 is 16 residues long. V lost 0 bases to trimming and J lost 0 bases, with 9 bases between them. Per germline, CDR1 SGHKS and CDR2 YYEKEE (reference sequence). Here the CDR3 DNA reads TGTGCCAGCAGCTTGGTTTTGGTTGCAACTAATGAAAAACTGTTTTTT. The encoded protein is CASSLVLVATNEKLFF.

This clonotype was found many times. The rearrangement uses TRBV5-1 and TRBJ1-5; TRBD1 is a possible D gene (6 bases). Trimming left V 1 base short and J 2 bases short, with 10 bases between. From germline, CDR1 is SGHRS and CDR2 YFSETQ. The CDR3 extends over 15 amino acids. CDR3 residues: CASSLTGSGNQPQHF. CDR3 DNA sequence: TGCGCCAGCAGCTTGACAGGGTCCGGCAATCAGCCCCAGCATTTT.

This clonotype was seen only a few times. V and J are TRBV28 and TRBJ2-2, with 11 bases fitting TRBD1. There are 15 residues in the CDR3. Germline loops: CDR1 MDHEN, CDR2 SYDVKM. V gave up 10 bases and J gave up 8 bases; unmatched junction bases: 12. CDR3 DNA: TGTGCCATCTTTGACGGACAGGGGGCAGAAGGGGAGCTGTTTTTT. Its protein is CAIFDGQGAEGELFF.

The chain couples TRBV19 to TRBJ2-7; the match to TRBD1 covers 7 bases. Germline values: CDR1 LNHDA, CDR2 SQIVND (reference sequence). This CDR3 spans 13 amino acids. The V segment lost 6 bases and the J segment 4 bases; nucleotides outside the gene matches: 6. The CDR3 DNA reads as TGTGCCAGTAGCGAGACAGGGCGTTACGAGCAGTACTTC. It yields the protein CASSETGRYEQYF. Supplemented by reference TRBV19 and TRBJ2-7, the full variable domain reads DGGITQSPKYLFRKEGQNVTLSCEQNLNHDAMYWYRQDPGQGLRLIYYSQIVNDFQKGDIAEGYSVSREKKESFPLTVTSAQKNPTAFYLCASSETGRYEQYFGPGTRLTVT.

To note about this clonotype: Mismatch with germline at one junction end may stem from a read error. The V and J genes are TRBV4-1 and TRBJ2-1; D might be TRBD2 (6 bases). The CDR3 contains 14 residues. Germline CDR1 reads MGHRA; CDR2 reads YSYEKL. The chain's CDR3 is CASSQERAETRILF. CDR3 DNA: TGCGCCAGCAGCCAAGAGAGGGCGGAGACTAGAATACTCTTC.

This clonotype was counted between two and nine times. This chain links TRBV5-6 with TRBJ2-7; D is undetermined. Per the germline V gene, CDR1 is SGHDT and CDR2 is YYEEEE. With 0 bases removed from V and 3 bases from J, the gap between germline ends came to 25 bases. The CDR3 is made up of 19 amino acids. For the CDR3, the DNA is TGTGCCAGCAGCTTGGAGGTTCTCTCCGGCCGAAAACCTTACTACGAGCAGTACTTC. This sequence encodes CASSLEVLSGRKPYYEQYF.